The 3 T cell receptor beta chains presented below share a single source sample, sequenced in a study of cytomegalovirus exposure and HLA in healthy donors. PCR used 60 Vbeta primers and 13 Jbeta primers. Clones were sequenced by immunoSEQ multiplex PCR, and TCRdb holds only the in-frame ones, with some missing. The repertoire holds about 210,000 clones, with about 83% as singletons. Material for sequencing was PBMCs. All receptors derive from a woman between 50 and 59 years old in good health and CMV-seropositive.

CDR3 protein: CASSYSRGQPQHF. CDR3 bases: TGTGCCAGCAGTTACTCGAGAGGTCAGCCCCAGCATTTT. The chain uses TRBV6-5 and TRBJ1-5, with unresolved D. This CDR3 is 13 amino acids long. Germline values: CDR1 MNHEY, CDR2 SVGAGI. Trimming left V 0 bases short and J 6 bases short, with 6 bases between.

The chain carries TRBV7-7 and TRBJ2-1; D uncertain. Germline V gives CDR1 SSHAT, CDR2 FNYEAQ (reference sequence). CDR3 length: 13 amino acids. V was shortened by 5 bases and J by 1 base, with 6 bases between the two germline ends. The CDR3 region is CASSPGSYNEQFF. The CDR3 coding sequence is TGTGCCAGCAGCCCCGGGTCCTACAATGAGCAGTTCTTC.

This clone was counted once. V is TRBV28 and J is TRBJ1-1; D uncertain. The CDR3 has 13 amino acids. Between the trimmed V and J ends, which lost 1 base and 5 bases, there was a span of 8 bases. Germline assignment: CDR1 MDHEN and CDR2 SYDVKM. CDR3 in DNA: TGTGCCAGCAGTTTATCACTCGGGACTGAAGCTTTCTTT. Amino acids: CASSLSLGTEAFF. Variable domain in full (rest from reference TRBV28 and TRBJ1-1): DVKVTQSSRYLVKRTGEKVFLECVQDMDHENMFWYRQDPGLGLRLIYFSYDVKMKEKGDIPEGYSVSREKKERFSLILESASTNQTSMYLCASSLSLGTEAFFGQGTRLTVV.